The 2 T cell receptor beta chains listed next were all sequenced from one sample in a study of T cell responses to AZD1222 COVID-19 vaccine. Profiled with immunoSEQ multiplex PCR; TCRdb holds only in-frame clones, not every one. Of 75,000 to 100,000 clones listed, roughly 87% were seen once; the top ten hold under 7%. The sequenced sample was peripheral blood, obtained on day 0 of AZD1222 vaccination. These receptors all stem from an adult in good health.

The V call is TRBV6-5, the J call TRBJ1-5, with 10 nucleotides matching TRBD1. After removal of 3 bases from V and 8 bases from J, the junction contained 1 base not matched to a gene. CDR1 is MNHEY and CDR2 is SVGAGI in the germline V gene. The CDR3 length is 13 residues. In DNA, the CDR3 is TGTGCCAGCAGTTATGGGACAGGGGAGCCCCAGCATTTT. The encoded protein is CASSYGTGEPQHF.

This chain links TRBV5-4 with TRBJ1-2; D possibly corresponds to TRBD1 (5 bases). V shed 4 bases and J shed 8 bases, with 12 bases lying between them. The germline CDR1 and CDR2 sequences are SGHNT and YYREEE (reference sequence). The CDR3 has 12 amino acids. DNA for the CDR3: TGTGCCAGCAGCGCACCTCAGGGAGGCTACACCTTC. It yields the protein CASSAPQGGYTF.